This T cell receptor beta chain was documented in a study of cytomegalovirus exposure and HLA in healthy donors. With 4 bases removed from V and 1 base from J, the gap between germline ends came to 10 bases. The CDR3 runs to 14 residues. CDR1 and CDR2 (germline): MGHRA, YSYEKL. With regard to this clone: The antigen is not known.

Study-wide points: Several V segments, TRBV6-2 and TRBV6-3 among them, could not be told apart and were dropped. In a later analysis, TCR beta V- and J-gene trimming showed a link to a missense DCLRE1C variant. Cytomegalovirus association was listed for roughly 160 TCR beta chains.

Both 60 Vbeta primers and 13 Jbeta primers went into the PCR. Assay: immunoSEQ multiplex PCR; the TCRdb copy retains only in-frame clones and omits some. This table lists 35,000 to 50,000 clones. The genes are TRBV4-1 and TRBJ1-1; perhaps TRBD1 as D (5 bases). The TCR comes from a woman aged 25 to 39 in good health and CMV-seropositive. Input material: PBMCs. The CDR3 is CASSRTTGNTEAFF. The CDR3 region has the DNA TGCGCCAGCAGCCGAACAACAGGGAACACTGAAGCTTTCTTT.